The 25 T cell receptor beta chains listed next were all sequenced from one sample in a study of monozygotic twins with inflammatory bowel disease (dated by TCRdb to the late 2010s). Libraries came from 5' RACE. Sequencer: Illumina HiSeq 2500. TCRdb reprocessed the public reads and reports one entry per CDR3 protein sequence, without DNA. This sample's listing comprises 310,000 or so distinct CDR3 sequences. Approximately 2% of the sample comes from the top ten. Specimen: blood. The receptor set was obtained from a human donor with ulcerative colitis or Crohn's disease, or a healthy co-twin of an affected twin (not recorded which).

The chain has TRBV7-6 and TRBJ2-3; TCRdb's assignment of TRBD1 cannot be checked, as there is no DNA. CDR3 size: 15 residues. Germline loops: CDR1 SGHVS, CDR2 FNYEAQ. The CDR3 spells CASSLQGELTDTQYF.

This rearrangement joins TRBV4-3 to TRBJ2-5; TCRdb reports TRBD2, a call that lacks DNA to check it against. This CDR3 is 15 amino acids long. The germline V gene encodes CDR1 LGHNA and CDR2 YSLEER. The CDR3 sequence: CASSQASGGDETQYF.

The rearrangement uses TRBV3-1 and TRBJ1-2; TCRdb's assignment of TRBD1 cannot be checked, as there is no DNA. The CDR3 is 14 amino acids. CDR1 is LGHDT and CDR2 is YNNKEL in the germline V gene (reference sequence). CDR3 loop: CASSEGTGGGGYTF.

This sequence joins TRBV29-1 and TRBJ2-3; TCRdb lists TRBD2, though no DNA is available to test this call. The germline V gene has CDR1 SQVTM and CDR2 ANQGSEA. The CDR3 contains 14 residues. CDR3 sequence: CSVVRGTSTDTQYF.

This sequence joins TRBV18 and TRBJ2-5. Germline-derived CDR1 and CDR2 are KGHSH and LQKENI. This CDR3 has 15 residues. CDR3 residues: CASSPLTVGQETQYF.

The V call is TRBV5-1, the J call TRBJ2-7; absent DNA, TCRdb's TRBD1 call cannot be checked. The CDR3 has 16 amino acids. Germline values: CDR1 SGHRS, CDR2 YFSETQ. The CDR3 loop is CASSFSAQGASNEQYF.

The genes are TRBV4-3 and TRBJ2-1; the TCRdb D gene call, TRBD1, has no DNA to confirm it. Germline-derived CDR1 and CDR2 are LGHNA and YSLEER. The CDR3 has 17 amino acids. The CDR3 spells CASSQGIITPVGYEQFF.

The chain links TRBV20-1 to TRBJ2-3. Looked up from germline, CDR1 is DFQATT and CDR2 is SNEGSKA (reference sequence). CDR3 length equals 13 residues. The CDR3 reads CSASKRKADTQYF.

V is TRBV7-2 and J is TRBJ2-1; TCRdb designates TRBD2, a call that cannot be tested without DNA. The CDR3 is 17 amino acids. CDR1 is SGHTA and CDR2 is FQGNSA in the germline V gene. The CDR3 loop reads CASSLAPGLAGLNEQFF.

The chain's CDR3 is CASSLGSVRGNTIYF. V gene TRBV5-1 combines with J gene TRBJ1-3. This CDR3 is built from 15 residues. The germline gives CDR1 SGHRS, CDR2 YFSETQ.

The genes are TRBV30 and TRBJ1-1. Per the germline V gene, CDR1 is GTSNPN and CDR2 is SVGIG (reference sequence). There are 12 residues in the CDR3. CDR3 loop: CAWTGLNTEAFF.

The V and J genes are TRBV6-4 and TRBJ2-1; TCRdb designates TRBD1, a call that cannot be tested without DNA. The CDR3 length is 14 residues. Germline CDR1 reads MRHNA; CDR2 reads SNTAGT. CDR3 sequence: CASRGTGGDNEQFF.

The V call is TRBV5-1, the J call TRBJ2-3; absent DNA, TCRdb's TRBD1 call cannot be checked. Germline CDR1 and CDR2: SGHRS and YFSETQ. The CDR3 is 15 amino acids. The CDR3 sequence: CASSLERAGTDTQYF. Full variable domain (remainder filled in from reference TRBV5-1 and TRBJ2-3): KAGVTQTPRYLIKTRGQQVTLSCSPISGHRSVSWYQQTPGQGLQFLFEYFSETQRNKGNFPGRFSGRQFSNSRSEMNVSTLELGDSALYLCASSLERAGTDTQYFGPGTRLTVL.

The gene calls are TRBV11-2 and TRBJ2-3; no DNA is available, so the TRBD2 call from TCRdb remains unchecked. CDR3 size: 17 residues. CDR1 and CDR2 (germline): SGHAT, FQNNGV. The CDR3 loop is CASSLVVGRPTADTQYF.

The chain joins TRBV6-5 to TRBJ1-4. Germline CDR1 is MNHEY and CDR2 is SVGAGI. This CDR3 is built from 15 residues. The chain's CDR3 is CASSFQIATNEKLFF.

This chain uses TRBV5-1 with TRBJ2-7. The CDR3 is made up of 13 amino acids. Germline V gives CDR1 SGHRS, CDR2 YFSETQ. This chain's CDR3 is CASSLAGVGEQYF.

The V gene is TRBV11-1, the J gene TRBJ2-3; TCRdb outputs TRBD2, but without DNA this stays unchecked. From germline, CDR1 is SGHAT and CDR2 FQDESV (reference sequence). The CDR3 has 19 amino acids. The CDR3 region is CASSFSSGGAKEFMDTQYF.

CDR3: CASSLAGGSYEQYF. The chain links TRBV12-3 or TRBV12-4 to TRBJ2-7; TCRdb's assignment of TRBD1 cannot be checked, as there is no DNA. This CDR3 comprises 14 residues.

This chain links TRBV7-2 with TRBJ2-3; the D call of TRBD2 rests on TCRdb alone, since no DNA is present to check it. Germline V gene data show CDR1 as SGHTA and CDR2 as FQGNSA. This CDR3 is built from 15 residues. CDR3: CASNRAGGPINTQYF.

The chain links TRBV5-5 to TRBJ1-5; the TCRdb D gene call, TRBD1, has no DNA to confirm it. This CDR3 spans 14 amino acids. From germline, CDR1 is SGHKS and CDR2 YYEKEE (reference sequence). The CDR3 loop reads CASSPYTGNQPQHF. The whole variable domain, remainder taken from reference TRBV5-5 and TRBJ1-5, is DAGVTQSPTHLIKTRGQQVTLRCSPISGHKSVSWYQQVLGQGPQFIFQYYEKEERGRGNFPDRFSARQFPNYSSELNVNALLLGDSALYLCASSPYTGNQPQHFGDGTRLSIL.

The chain links TRBV5-1 to TRBJ1-2. This CDR3 region has 13 residues. Germline-derived CDR1 and CDR2 are SGHRS and YFSETQ. CDR3 residues: CASSLDINYGYTF.

V is TRBV5-1 and J is TRBJ2-6; TCRdb lists TRBD1, though no DNA is available to test this call. CDR3 length: 17 amino acids. The germline CDR1 and CDR2 sequences are SGHRS and YFSETQ. CDR3 protein: CASSDRGGLSGANVLTF.

The V and J genes are TRBV20-1 and TRBJ2-7; TCRdb's assignment of TRBD2 cannot be checked, as there is no DNA. CDR3 length equals 15 residues. Germline assignment: CDR1 DFQATT and CDR2 SNEGSKA (reference sequence). The CDR3 loop reads CSARDRGTSPYEQYF.

The gene calls are TRBV7-2 and TRBJ2-5; TCRdb selects TRBD2, and the lack of DNA leaves this call unchecked. The CDR3 is 15 residues long. CDR1 SGHTA and CDR2 FQGNSA come from the germline V gene. The CDR3 loop is CASSLLAGSGETQYF.

The chain carries TRBV29-1 and TRBJ1-1; the TCRdb D gene call, TRBD1, has no DNA to confirm it. There are 14 residues in the CDR3. Germline values: CDR1 SQVTM, CDR2 ANQGSEA. The CDR3 reads CSVAPRGRMGLAFF.